Listed below are T cell receptor beta chains from one sample, sequenced in a study of regulatory T cells in long-lasting Graves disease. TCRdb re-derived calls from the multiplex PCR reads in MiXCR, one entry per CDR3 protein. The sample holds about 430,000 distinct CDR3 sequences, approximately 16% seen once. The same data also contributed to another study, on T cells in Graves' hyperthyroidism and ophthalmopathy.

The sample was peripheral blood mononuclear cells (PBMCs), taken at new diagnosis, from a patient treated with antithyroid drugs. These receptors were collected from a woman aged 40-49 years with Graves disease. CDR3s include the opening cysteine and the closing phenylalanine or tryptophan. Fields, in order: J gene, V gene, clone size, D gene, CDR3 DNA, CDR3 protein. D genes are given only for firm matches. Some rows mark clone size as missing; the rest say once, few, many or name a class of expanded clone.

TRBJ2-2	TRBV12-3/TRBV12-4	many	TRBD2	TGTGCCAGCAGCCCGACTAGCGCCCCGGGGACGGGCACCGGGGAGCTGTTTTTT	CASSPTSAPGTGTGELFF
TRBJ2-7	TRBV24-1	many	-	TGTGCCACCAGTGATTTAGGTGACCCCTCACCCTACGAGCAGTACTTC	CATSDLGDPSPYEQYF
TRBJ2-3	TRBV4-3	few	-	TGCGCCAGCAGCCAAGGACCAGGCGGCCCCAACACAGATACGCAGTATTTT	CASSQGPGGPNTDTQYF
TRBJ1-1	TRBV4-1	-	-	TGCGCCAGCAGCCAAGTATACAGGGTATGGGCTTTCTTT	CASSQVYRVWAFF
TRBJ1-4	TRBV12-3/TRBV12-4	many	-	TGTGCCAGCAGTTTAGTCGGTCACCTGACGAGGGAACTGTTTTTT	CASSLVGHLTRELFF
TRBJ2-3	TRBV27	many	-	TGTGCCAGCAGTCGAAGTCGTACTAGCACAGATACGCAGTATTTT	CASSRSRTSTDTQYF
TRBJ2-1	TRBV7-6	-	-	TGTGCCAGCAGCTTAGCGCTTTTGGGTACTAGGCAGTTCTTC	CASSLALLGTRQFF
TRBJ1-1	TRBV30	-	-	TGTGCCTGGAGCCCAAGCCGGGTGAACACTGAAGCTTTCTTT	CAWSPSRVNTEAFF
TRBJ2-1	TRBV24-1	-	TRBD2	TGTGCCACCAGCGAGGGGACTAGCGGGATGTACAATGAGCAGTTCTTC	CATSEGTSGMYNEQFF
TRBJ1-3	TRBV7-3	many	-	TGTGCCAGCAGCCTCACAAGGGATAACACCATATATTTT	CASSLTRDNTIYF
TRBJ2-1	TRBV6-2/TRBV6-3	-	TRBD2	TGTGCCAGCAGTTACTCTAGCGGGAGATTTAATGAGCAGTTCTTC	CASSYSSGRFNEQFF
TRBJ2-2	TRBV12-3/TRBV12-4	few	TRBD1	TGTGCCAGCAGGCAAGACAGGGCTACCGGGGAGCTGTTTTTT	CASRQDRATGELFF
TRBJ2-2	TRBV14	-	-	TGTGCCAGCAGCCGGCACTTGAACACCGGGGAGCTGTTTTTT	CASSRHLNTGELFF
TRBJ2-2	TRBV11-2	-	TRBD2	TGTGCCAGCAGCTCCTCCTTGGATCGCTGGACTAGCGGGAGGAGGGGGGAGCTGTTTTTT	CASSSSLDRWTSGRRGELFF
TRBJ2-3	TRBV28	-	TRBD2	TGTGCCATCGGACTAGCGCCCAGCACAGATACGCAGTATTTT	CAIGLAPSTDTQYF
TRBJ2-7	TRBV12-3/TRBV12-4	many	-	TGTGCCAGCAGCCCTAATGCGGACGAGCAGTACTTC	CASSPNADEQYF
TRBJ1-1	TRBV7-2	many	TRBD1	TGTGCCAGCAGCTTATCCCTACAGGGGGGGACTGAAGCTTTCTTT	CASSLSLQGGTEAFF
TRBJ2-1	TRBV10-3	many	-	TGTGCCATCAGTGAGGGCGGGGAGCAGTTCTTC	CAISEGGEQFF
TRBJ2-7	TRBV11-2	many	TRBD2	TGTGCCAGCAGCCTGGGACTAGAGCAGTACTTC	CASSLGLEQYF
TRBJ2-3	TRBV5-1	many	-	TGCGCCAGCAGCTTGGCACAGTTGAGGGATACGCAGTATTTT	CASSLAQLRDTQYF
TRBJ2-7	TRBV5-1	many	-	TGTGCCAGCAGCTTGACCCCCTCCTCCTACGAGCAGTACTTC	CASSLTPSSYEQYF
TRBJ2-7	TRBV20-1	few	TRBD1	TGCAGTGCTTTAGCTTGGGACAGAGTATACGAGCAGTACTTC	CSALAWDRVYEQYF
TRBJ2-1	TRBV7-9	many	TRBD1	TGTGCCAGCAGCTCCGGGACAGGGGCCCCCAATGAGCAGTTCTTC	CASSSGTGAPNEQFF
TRBJ1-3	TRBV4-3	-	TRBD1	TGCGCCAGCAGCCAAGATGGACAGGGAGGATCTGGAAACACCATATATTTT	CASSQDGQGGSGNTIYF
TRBJ2-6	TRBV28	few	TRBD1	TGTGCCACTTCGTACAGGGGGCCCCCCTCTGGGGCCAACGTCCTGACTTTC	CATSYRGPPSGANVLTF
TRBJ2-7	TRBV28	many	TRBD1	TGTGCCAGCAGTTTACTCGGGACAGGGGGCTCGGGTGCGTACGAGCAGTACTTC	CASSLLGTGGSGAYEQYF
TRBJ2-2	TRBV29-1	few	-	TGCAGCGTTGCCCGGCTGGGCCAAAACACCGGGGAGCTGTTTTTT	CSVARLGQNTGELFF
TRBJ2-7	TRBV18	-	-	TGTGCCAGCTCACCAGGGGCCCAGGGGGAGCAGTACTTC	CASSPGAQGEQYF
TRBJ2-1	TRBV5-1	-	TRBD2	TGCGCCAGCAGCTTGTCGCTAGCGGGAAACAATGAGCAGTTCTTC	CASSLSLAGNNEQFF
TRBJ2-7	TRBV6-1	many	TRBD2	TGTGCCAGCAGTGGAGCCTTAGCGGGAGTAGTATCGGACGAGCAGTACTTC	CASSGALAGVVSDEQYF
TRBJ2-3	TRBV3-1	many	-	TGTGCCAGCAGTTTGTTTACAGATACGCAGTATTTT	CASSLFTDTQYF
TRBJ1-5	TRBV3-1	-	-	TGTGCCAGCAGCCTAGATGTCGATCAGCCCCAGCATTTT	CASSLDVDQPQHF
TRBJ2-7	TRBV28	many	-	TGTGCCAGCAGTTCCATGGCAGGGGCAGGGGGGGAGCAGTACTTC	CASSSMAGAGGEQYF
TRBJ1-4	TRBV6-5	few	-	TGTGCCAGCAGTTCGAGGACAGAGCTTTCGTTTGAAAAACTGTTTTTT	CASSSRTELSFEKLFF
TRBJ1-6	TRBV14	many	TRBD1	TGTGCCAGCAGCCAAGAGACAGGGAATTCACCCCTCCACTTT	CASSQETGNSPLHF
TRBJ2-5	TRBV6-5	many	-	TGTGCCAGCAGTTACTCCCGACTAACCCAAGAGACCCAGTACTTC	CASSYSRLTQETQYF
TRBJ2-7	TRBV5-1	-	TRBD1	TGCGCCAGCAGCACCTGGGACAGGGGAGGGATCGAGCAGTACTTC	CASSTWDRGGIEQYF
TRBJ1-5	TRBV3-1	many	-	TGTGCCAGCAGCCAAGCCCCGGGTCCCAATCAGCCCCAGCATTTT	CASSQAPGPNQPQHF
TRBJ2-2	TRBV13	many	-	TGTGCCAGCCAACAGGGATTCACCGGGGAGCTGTTTTTT	CASQQGFTGELFF
TRBJ2-3	TRBV7-9	-	-	TGTGCCAGCAGCTTAGATCAAGGCGACACAGATACGCAGTATTTT	CASSLDQGDTDTQYF
TRBJ2-3	TRBV28	many	-	TGTGCCAGCAGTTTATGGGGTGGTAGCACAGATACGCAGTATTTT	CASSLWGGSTDTQYF
TRBJ2-6	TRBV12-3/TRBV12-4	-	-	TGTGCCAGCAGTCCGCCGGGACTTTTCTCCTCTGGGGCCAACGTCCTGACTTTC	CASSPPGLFSSGANVLTF
TRBJ2-7	TRBV10-1	-	TRBD2	TGCGCCAGCAGTGACGGCGGGAGTATGTACGAGCAGTACTTC	CASSDGGSMYEQYF
TRBJ1-6	TRBV12-3/TRBV12-4	many	-	TGTGCCAGCAGCCCCGGGGGATCACCCCTCCACTTT	CASSPGGSPLHF
TRBJ2-7	TRBV7-9	many	-	TGTGCCAGCAGCTTCCCCCCCGGGAGCGAGCAGTACTTC	CASSFPPGSEQYF
TRBJ2-7	TRBV28	many	TRBD1	TGTGCCAGCAGTGGACAGGGGAGGGCCTACGAGCAGTACTTC	CASSGQGRAYEQYF
TRBJ2-3	TRBV10-3	many	-	TGTGCCATCAGTCACGGGACCCAGAGGGCCGCAGATACGCAGTATTTT	CAISHGTQRAADTQYF
TRBJ2-5	TRBV5-4	-	-	TGTGCCAGCAGCTTGTTAGGACAGATCCAAGAGACCCAGTACTTC	CASSLLGQIQETQYF
TRBJ2-5	TRBV30	many	TRBD2	TGTGCCTGGAGTTTTAGCGGGAGTTGGGAGACCCAGTACTTC	CAWSFSGSWETQYF
TRBJ2-7	TRBV4-1	few	TRBD2	TGCGCCAGCAGCAGGACTAGCCTTCTCGACGAGCAGTACTTC	CASSRTSLLDEQYF
TRBJ2-7	TRBV20-1	many	-	TGCAGTGCTAGAGATTTGCGGGGACGGAATCACTACGAGCAGTACTTC	CSARDLRGRNHYEQYF
TRBJ1-5	TRBV19	many	-	TGTGCCAGTAGCGGACCCTTCAATCAGCCCCAGCATTTT	CASSGPFNQPQHF